This T cell receptor beta chain was sequenced in a study of graft-versus-host responses after intestinal transplantation. The study, taken as a whole, reports: GvH clone levels peaked in circulation, and this peak was associated with early post-transplant HvG declines.

Germline CDR1 and CDR2: SGHDN and FVKESK. Trimming shortened V by 5 bases and J by 5 bases, and 16 bases separated the two germline ends. CDR3 length equals 14 residues. A word on this clone: The antigen remains undetermined.

Generated by immunoSEQ multiplex PCR, the TCRdb table keeps only in-frame clones and is missing some. This table has over 90,000 clones, roughly 90% appearing once. The chain employs TRBV14 and TRBJ2-7; tentatively, D is TRBD2 (5 bases). This sample comprised unstimulated CD8+ T cells sorted from spleen or lymph node cells, obtained before intestinal transplant. The sequence was collected from a human donor who received an intestinal transplant. The CDR3 bases are TGTGCCAGCAGCAACCTAGCCCTCTGGGACGAGCAGTACTTC. Translated, it gives CASSNLALWDEQYF.